A single T cell receptor beta chain is shown here with its context. The antigen is unknown. These data belong to a study of cytomegalovirus exposure and HLA in healthy donors. Study-wide results and limits: Per a later analysis, 18,000 or so TCR beta sequences showed association with HLA alleles at 0.05 false discovery rate.

The PCR employed 60 Vbeta primers together with 13 Jbeta primers. Generated by immunoSEQ multiplex PCR, the TCRdb table keeps only in-frame clones and is missing some. The profile shows over 70,000 clones, 80% of them singletons. The length of the CDR3 is 14 residues. V was cut by 6 bases and J by 2 bases, with 12 bases left in between. CDR1 SNHLY and CDR2 FYNNEI come from the germline V gene. The V call is TRBV2, the J call TRBJ2-3, with D perhaps TRBD2 (7 bases). Sequenced: PBMCs. This clonotype was sampled from a man between 18 and 35 years old in good health and CMV-seronegative. The CDR3 protein is CASSPGGSTDTQYF. The CDR3 DNA follows: TGTGCCAGCAGCCCGGGGGGCTCCACAGATACGCAGTATTTT.